This T cell receptor beta chain was recovered during a study of blood T cell repertoires in COVID-19. Whole-study context: Samples taken during acute and convalescent COVID-19 were collected in the United States, Italy and Spain. PBMCs, B-cell-depleted T cells, or T cells were the source of the cDNA or gDNA that made up the material.

Authors' methods: Scientists estimated how many nucleated cells there were by amplifying reference gene primers. Profiled with immunoSEQ multiplex PCR; TCRdb holds only in-frame clones, not every one. V and J calls and clone size are copied from that table; D and trimming were computed from the DNA. The table shows a few hundred thousand clones, with 85% occurring only once. The germline V gene encodes CDR1 SQVTM and CDR2 ANQGSEA. The CDR3 totals 13 residues. The junction had 10 bases not matched to a gene; V was cut back by 4 bases and J by 8 bases. This TCR was recovered from a young woman with acute or convalescent COVID-19. Specimen: peripheral blood. The chain employs TRBV29-1 and TRBJ1-2, with TRBD1 matching 7 bases. The CDR3 here is CSVARGRNSGYTF. CDR3 in DNA: TGCAGCGTTGCGAGGGGGCGCAATTCAGGCTACACCTTC.